A single sample gave rise to the 10 T cell receptor beta chains below, sequenced in a study of cytotoxic CD8 clonotypes in ibrutinib-treated CLL. Clones were read by immunoSEQ multiplex PCR, and TCRdb kept only the in-frame ones, dropping some. The data contain more than 150,000 clones, around three quarters of them seen just once; the ten biggest clones take up about an eighth. The starting material was PBMCs, obtained after 24 months of ibrutinib treatment. These receptors were taken from a human donor with chronic lymphocytic leukemia.

This chain links TRBV6-5 with TRBJ2-2; the match to TRBD2 covers 10 bases. In germline, CDR1 is MNHEY, CDR2 SVGAGI. V shed 6 bases, J shed 5 bases, and the junction held 6 bases outside the gene matches. The CDR3 is 15 amino acids. CDR3 in amino acids: CASRNLAGATGELFF. The CDR3 DNA sequence: TGTGCCAGCAGAAATCTAGCGGGAGCTACCGGGGAGCTGTTTTTT.

V usage is TRBV6-1 and J usage is TRBJ2-3, with D possibly TRBD2 on 5 matching bases. V shed 6 bases and J shed 1 base, with 11 bases lying between them. Germline V gene lookup returns CDR1 MNHNS and CDR2 SASEGT. The CDR3 has 14 residues. The CDR3 DNA is TGTGCCAGCAGCGGGGTCGGGGGCACAGATACGCAGTATTTT. Translating gives CASSGVGGTDTQYF.

This chain joins TRBV7-6 and TRBJ2-5, with D possibly matching TRBD1 (5 bases). The CDR3 contains 13 residues. Germline values: CDR1 SGHVS, CDR2 FNYEAQ. The V and J ends lost 4 bases and 3 bases respectively, with 9 bases between them. The CDR3 nucleotides are TGTGCCAGCAGCTATGACAGAGAAGAGACCCAGTACTTC. Its protein product is CASSYDREETQYF.

V and J are TRBV11-2 and TRBJ2-5; 11 nucleotides line up with TRBD2. Germline values: CDR1 SGHAT, CDR2 FQNNGV. V lost 5 bases and J lost 6; bases outside the gene matches: 11. The CDR3 extends over 16 amino acids. CDR3 coding DNA: TGTGCCAGCAGCAGGGAACTAGCGGGAGTTTTTAAGACCCAGTACTTC. This gives the protein CASSRELAGVFKTQYF.

The chain combines TRBV27 with TRBJ1-2, with 8 nucleotides matching TRBD1. The CDR3 is made up of 13 amino acids. Germline-derived CDR1 and CDR2 are MNHEY and SMNVEV (reference sequence). The J segment lost 8 bases and the V segment lost 6 bases, leaving 8 bases of the junction unmatched. The CDR3 loop reads CASRRTGIAGYTF. CDR3 coding DNA: TGTGCCAGCAGACGGACAGGGATTGCGGGCTACACCTTC.

The V gene is TRBV29-1, the J gene TRBJ1-1, with 10 bases aligning to TRBD1. CDR1 and CDR2 from the germline V gene are SQVTM and ANQGSEA. V was pared by 5 bases and J by 0 bases, with 18 bases of the junction left unmatched. The CDR3 is 19 amino acids. The CDR3 sequence is CSVSVGDRGSYAVNTEAFF. Here the CDR3 DNA reads TGCAGCGTTTCGGTTGGGGACAGGGGATCATATGCGGTGAACACTGAAGCTTTCTTT.

This clone was counted once. The chain carries TRBV6-5 and TRBJ2-7; TRBD2 agrees at 10 bases. V lost 6 bases to trimming and J lost 4 bases; unmatched junction nucleotides: 6. The CDR3 is made up of 14 amino acids. Germline CDR1 is MNHEY and CDR2 is SVGAGI. The CDR3 coding sequence is TGTGCCAGCAGGCTAGCGGGAGTGGTGTACGAGCAGTACTTC. Amino acids: CASRLAGVVYEQYF.

The CDR3 bases are TGTGCCAGCAGATTGGGGGCCGGCATGAACACTGAAGCTTTCTTT. Its translation is CASRLGAGMNTEAFF. J is TRBJ1-1 and V is TRBV6-5; tentative D call: TRBD1 (6 bases). The CDR3 contains 15 residues. V was shortened by 6 bases and J by 0 bases, with 14 bases between the two germline ends. Germline CDR1 MNHEY, CDR2 SVGAGI.

This chain links TRBV6-6 with TRBJ2-4, with 9 bases matching TRBD1. Germline-derived CDR1 and CDR2 are MNHNY and SVGAGI (reference sequence). The CDR3 consists of 14 residues. With V trimmed by 6 bases and J by 9 bases, 9 bases remained unmatched. Written as DNA, the CDR3 is TGTGCCAGCAGCCGTCTACAGGGGGCAGGCATTCAGTACTTC. Encoded protein: CASSRLQGAGIQYF.

This clone was observed a single time. This rearrangement joins TRBV27 to TRBJ1-4; D is ambiguous. Trimming removed 4 bases from V and 1 base from J, with 7 bases in between. CDR3 length equals 14 residues. Germline V gene data show CDR1 as MNHEY and CDR2 as SMNVEV (reference sequence). CDR3 coding DNA: TGTGCCAGCAGTTCCCGGGAAACTAATGAAAAACTGTTTTTT. This translates into CASSSRETNEKLFF.